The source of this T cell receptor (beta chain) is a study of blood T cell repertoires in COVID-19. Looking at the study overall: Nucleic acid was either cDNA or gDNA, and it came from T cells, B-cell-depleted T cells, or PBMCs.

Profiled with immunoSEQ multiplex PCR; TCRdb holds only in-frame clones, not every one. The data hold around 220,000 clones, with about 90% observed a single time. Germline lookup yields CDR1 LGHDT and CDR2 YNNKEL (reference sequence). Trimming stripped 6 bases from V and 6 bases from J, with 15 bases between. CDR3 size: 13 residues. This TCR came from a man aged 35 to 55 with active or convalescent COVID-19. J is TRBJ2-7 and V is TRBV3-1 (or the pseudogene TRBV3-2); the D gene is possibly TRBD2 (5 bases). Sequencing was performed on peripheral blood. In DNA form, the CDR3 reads TGTGCCAGCAGATTCGGACTGACGGGCGAGCAGTACTTC. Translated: CASRFGLTGEQYF.